Below are 5 T cell receptor beta chains sequenced from a single sample in a study of blood T cell repertoires in COVID-19. Clones were read by immunoSEQ multiplex PCR, and TCRdb kept only the in-frame ones, dropping some. Here the sample spans about 35,000 clones, around 85% being singletons. Sequences were obtained from peripheral blood. Source of these receptors: a man aged 55 to 70 with active or convalescent COVID-19.

This clone was recorded once. The chain uses TRBV23-1 and TRBJ2-1; 13 bases are a match to TRBD2. TRBV23-1 is an ORF for which the function is uncertain. V was clipped by 6 bases and J by 6 bases; unmatched bases: 8. This CDR3 spans 16 amino acids. CDR3 nucleotide sequence: TGCGCCAGCAGCCCAAGGACTAGCGGGAGCGGCAATGAGCAGTTCTTC. It yields the protein CASSPRTSGSGNEQFF.

The genes are TRBV28 and TRBJ1-1; D gene unclear. CDR1 is MDHEN and CDR2 is SYDVKM in the germline V gene. The CDR3 has 15 amino acids. V lost 0 bases, J lost 1 base, and 9 bases lay in between. CDR3 in DNA: TGTGCCAGCAGTTTATGGGGCGGGCAGAACACTGAAGCTTTCTTT. Amino acids: CASSLWGGQNTEAFF.

The count of this clone is one. Other DNA sequences in this sample translate to the same CDR3. This sequence joins TRBV5-1 and TRBJ2-3, with a possible D match to TRBD1 (6 bases). Trimming shortened V by 4 bases and J by 0 bases, and 12 bases separated the two germline ends. CDR1 SGHRS and CDR2 YFSETQ come from the germline V gene. CDR3 length: 15 residues. The CDR3 DNA is TGCGCCAGCAGCCCTGGACAGCCTAGCACAGATACGCAGTATTTT. Protein sequence: CASSPGQPSTDTQYF.

The CDR3 protein is CASSQSLGGRANEKLFF. As DNA, the CDR3 is TGCGCCAGCAGCCAGAGCCTTGGAGGCAGAGCTAATGAAAAACTGTTTTTT. The chain links TRBV4-3 to TRBJ1-4, with no clear D. The CDR3 is 17 residues long. CDR1 is LGHNA, CDR2 YSLEER, per germline. V dropped 3 bases and J dropped 3 bases, with 17 bases sitting between them.

The gene calls are TRBV28 and TRBJ1-2; D gene ambiguous. CDR3 length: 15 amino acids. V shed 5 bases and J shed 2 bases, with 15 bases lying between them. Germline V lookup: CDR1 MDHEN, CDR2 SYDVKM. In DNA form, the CDR3 reads TGTGCCAGCAGTCCCACTACCTTGGCAAACTATGGCTACACCTTC. Amino acid sequence: CASSPTTLANYGYTF.